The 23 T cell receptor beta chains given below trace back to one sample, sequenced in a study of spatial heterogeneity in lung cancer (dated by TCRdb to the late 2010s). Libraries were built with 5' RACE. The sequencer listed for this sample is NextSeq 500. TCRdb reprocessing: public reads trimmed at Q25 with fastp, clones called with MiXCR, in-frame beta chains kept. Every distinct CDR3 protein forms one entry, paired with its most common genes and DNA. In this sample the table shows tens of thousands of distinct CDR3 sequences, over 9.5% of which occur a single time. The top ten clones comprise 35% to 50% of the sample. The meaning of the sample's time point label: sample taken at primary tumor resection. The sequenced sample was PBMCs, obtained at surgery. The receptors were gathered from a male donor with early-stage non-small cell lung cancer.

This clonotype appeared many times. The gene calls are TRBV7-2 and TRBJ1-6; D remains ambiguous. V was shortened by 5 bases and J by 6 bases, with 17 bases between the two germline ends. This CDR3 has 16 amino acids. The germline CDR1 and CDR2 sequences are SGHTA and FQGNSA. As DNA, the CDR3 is TGTGCCAGCAGCCCGCCGACTGGAGGGCCTAATTCACCCCTCCACTTT. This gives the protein CASSPPTGGPNSPLHF.

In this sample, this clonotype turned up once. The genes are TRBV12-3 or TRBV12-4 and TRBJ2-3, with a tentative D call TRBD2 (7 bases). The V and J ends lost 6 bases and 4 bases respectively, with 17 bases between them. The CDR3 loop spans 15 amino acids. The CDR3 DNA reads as TGTGCCAGCAGCTTAACTAGCGAGGGGGCAGATACGCAGTATTTT. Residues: CASSLTSEGADTQYF.

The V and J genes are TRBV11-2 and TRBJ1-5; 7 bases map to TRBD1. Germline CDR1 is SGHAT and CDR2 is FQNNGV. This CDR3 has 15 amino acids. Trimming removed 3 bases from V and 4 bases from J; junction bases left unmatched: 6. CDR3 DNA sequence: TGTGCCAGCAGCTTGAGGGACAGTCCGAATCAGCCCCAGCATTTT. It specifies CASSLRDSPNQPQHF.

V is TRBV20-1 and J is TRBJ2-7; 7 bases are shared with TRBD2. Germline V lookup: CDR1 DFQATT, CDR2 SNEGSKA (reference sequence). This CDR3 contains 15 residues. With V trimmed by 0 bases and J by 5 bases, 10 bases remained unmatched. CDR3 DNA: TGCAGTGCTAGAGATCTGACTAGCAGGGCCCACGAGCAGTACTTC. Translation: CSARDLTSRAHEQYF.

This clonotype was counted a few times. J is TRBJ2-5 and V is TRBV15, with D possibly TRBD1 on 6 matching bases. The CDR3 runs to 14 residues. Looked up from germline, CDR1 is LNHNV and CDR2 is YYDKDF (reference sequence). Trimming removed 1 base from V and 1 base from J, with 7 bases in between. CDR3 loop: CATSRGQVQETQYF. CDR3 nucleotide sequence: TGTGCCACCAGCAGAGGACAGGTCCAAGAGACCCAGTACTTC.

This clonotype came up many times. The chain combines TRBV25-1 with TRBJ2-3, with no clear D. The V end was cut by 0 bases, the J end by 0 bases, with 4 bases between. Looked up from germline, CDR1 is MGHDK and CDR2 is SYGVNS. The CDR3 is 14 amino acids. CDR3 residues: CASSEYDSTDTQYF. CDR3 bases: TGTGCCAGCAGTGAATATGACAGCACAGATACGCAGTATTTT.

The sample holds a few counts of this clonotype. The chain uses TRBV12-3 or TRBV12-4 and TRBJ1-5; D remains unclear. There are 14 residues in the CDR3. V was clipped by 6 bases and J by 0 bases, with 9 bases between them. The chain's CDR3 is CASSYGVSNQPQHF. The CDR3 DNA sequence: TGTGCCAGCAGCTACGGGGTTAGCAATCAGCCCCAGCATTTT.

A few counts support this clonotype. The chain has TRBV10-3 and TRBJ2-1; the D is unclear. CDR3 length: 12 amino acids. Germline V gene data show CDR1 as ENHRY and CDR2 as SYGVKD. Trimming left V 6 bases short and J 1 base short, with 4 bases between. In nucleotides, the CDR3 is TGTGCCATCAGGAGTTCCTACAATGAGCAGTTCTTC. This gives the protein CAIRSSYNEQFF.

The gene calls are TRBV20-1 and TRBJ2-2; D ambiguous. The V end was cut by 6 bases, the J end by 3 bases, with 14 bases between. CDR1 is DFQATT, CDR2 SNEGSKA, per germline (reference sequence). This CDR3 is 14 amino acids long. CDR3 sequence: CSAPKVRDTGELFF. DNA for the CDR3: TGCAGTGCCCCGAAGGTGCGAGACACCGGGGAGCTGTTTTTT.

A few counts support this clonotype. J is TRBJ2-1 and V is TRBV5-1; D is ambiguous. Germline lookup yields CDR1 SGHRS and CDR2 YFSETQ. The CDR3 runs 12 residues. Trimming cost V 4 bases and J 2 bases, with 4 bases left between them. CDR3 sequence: CASSVTYNEQFF. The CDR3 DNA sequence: TGCGCCAGCAGCGTTACCTACAATGAGCAGTTCTTC.

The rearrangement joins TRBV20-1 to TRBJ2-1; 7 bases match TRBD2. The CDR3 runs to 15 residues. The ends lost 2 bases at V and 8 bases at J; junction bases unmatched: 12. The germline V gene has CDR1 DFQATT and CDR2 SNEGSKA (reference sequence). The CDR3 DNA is TGCAGTGCTAGAAAGGGGATAGGCGGGAGTGATGAGCAGTTCTTC. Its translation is CSARKGIGGSDEQFF.

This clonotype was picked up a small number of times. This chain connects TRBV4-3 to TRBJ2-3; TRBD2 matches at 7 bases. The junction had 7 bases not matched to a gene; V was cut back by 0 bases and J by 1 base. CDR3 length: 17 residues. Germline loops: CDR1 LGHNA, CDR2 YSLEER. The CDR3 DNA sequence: TGCGCCAGCAGCCAAGATAGAGAGCGGGATGGCACAGATACGCAGTATTTT. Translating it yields CASSQDRERDGTDTQYF.

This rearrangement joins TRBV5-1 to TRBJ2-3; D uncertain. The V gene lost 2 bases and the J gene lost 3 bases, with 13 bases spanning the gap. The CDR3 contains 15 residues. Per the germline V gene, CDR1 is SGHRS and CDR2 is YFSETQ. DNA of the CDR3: TGCGCCAGCAGCTTAGACACGGCCATGACAGATACGCAGTATTTT. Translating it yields CASSLDTAMTDTQYF.

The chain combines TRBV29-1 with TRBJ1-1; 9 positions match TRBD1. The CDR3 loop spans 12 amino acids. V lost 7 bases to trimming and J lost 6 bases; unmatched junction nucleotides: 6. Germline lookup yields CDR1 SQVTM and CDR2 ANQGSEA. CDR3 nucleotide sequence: TGCAGCGGCGGGACAGGGAGGGCTGAAGCTTTCTTT. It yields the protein CSGGTGRAEAFF.

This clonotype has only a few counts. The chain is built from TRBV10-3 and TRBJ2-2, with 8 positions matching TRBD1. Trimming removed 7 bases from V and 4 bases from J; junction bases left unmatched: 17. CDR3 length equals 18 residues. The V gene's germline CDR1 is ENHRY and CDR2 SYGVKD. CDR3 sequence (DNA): TGTGCCATCAACCCGGGACAGGTTCGAGAGGCTTCCACCGGGGAGCTGTTTTTT. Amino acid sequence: CAINPGQVREASTGELFF.

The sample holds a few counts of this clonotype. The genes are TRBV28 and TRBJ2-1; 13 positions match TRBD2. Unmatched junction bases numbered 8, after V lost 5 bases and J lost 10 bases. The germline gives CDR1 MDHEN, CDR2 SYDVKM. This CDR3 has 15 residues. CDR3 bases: TGTGCCAGCAGTCCACCGGGACTAGCGGGAAGAGAGCAGTTCTTC. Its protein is CASSPPGLAGREQFF.

The CDR3 is CASSSSAGAYNEQFF. In DNA, the CDR3 is TGTGCCAGCAGCTCCTCAGCGGGGGCCTACAATGAGCAGTTCTTC. The V and J genes are TRBV7-3 and TRBJ2-1, with TRBD2 identical over 8 bases. The CDR3 is 15 residues long. Germline-derived CDR1 and CDR2 are SGHTA and FQGTGA. V gave up 4 bases and J gave up 2 bases; unmatched junction bases: 4.

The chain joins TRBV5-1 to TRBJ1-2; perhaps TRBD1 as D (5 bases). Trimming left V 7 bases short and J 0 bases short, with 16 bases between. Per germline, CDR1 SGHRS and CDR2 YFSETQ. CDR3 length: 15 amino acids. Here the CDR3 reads CASALGRDANYGYTF. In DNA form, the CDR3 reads TGCGCCAGCGCCCTGGGTAGGGACGCTAACTATGGCTACACCTTC.

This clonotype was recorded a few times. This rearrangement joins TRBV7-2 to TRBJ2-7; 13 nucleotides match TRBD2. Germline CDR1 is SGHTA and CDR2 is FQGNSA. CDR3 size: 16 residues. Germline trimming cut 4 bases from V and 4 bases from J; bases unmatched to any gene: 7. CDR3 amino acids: CASSSFGTSGDYEQYF. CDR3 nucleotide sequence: TGTGCCAGCAGCTCCTTTGGGACTAGCGGGGATTACGAGCAGTACTTC.

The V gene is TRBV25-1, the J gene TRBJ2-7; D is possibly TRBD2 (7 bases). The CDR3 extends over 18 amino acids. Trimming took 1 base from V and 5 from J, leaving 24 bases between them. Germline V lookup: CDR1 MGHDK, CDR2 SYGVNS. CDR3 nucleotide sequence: TGTGCCAGCAGTGAATCCCGTTTGGGGGGGCCGTTACGTAACGAGCAGTACTTC. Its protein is CASSESRLGGPLRNEQYF.

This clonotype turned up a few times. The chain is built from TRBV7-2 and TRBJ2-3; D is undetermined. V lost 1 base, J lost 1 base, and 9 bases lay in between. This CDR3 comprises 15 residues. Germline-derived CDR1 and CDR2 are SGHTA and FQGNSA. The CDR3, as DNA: TGTGCCAGCAGCTTAGAACTACTCGGCACAGATACGCAGTATTTT. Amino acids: CASSLELLGTDTQYF. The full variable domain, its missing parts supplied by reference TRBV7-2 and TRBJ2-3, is GAGVSQSPSNKVTEKGKDVELRCDPISGHTALYWYRQSLGQGLEFLIYFQGNSAPDKSGLPSDRFSAERTGGSVSTLTIQRTQQEDSAVYLCASSLELLGTDTQYFGPGTRLTVL.

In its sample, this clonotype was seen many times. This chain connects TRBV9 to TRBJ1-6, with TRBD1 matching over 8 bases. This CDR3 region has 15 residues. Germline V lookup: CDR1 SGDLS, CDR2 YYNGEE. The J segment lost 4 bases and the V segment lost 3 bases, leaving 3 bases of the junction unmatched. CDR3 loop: CASSAGTGYNSPLHF. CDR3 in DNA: TGTGCCAGCAGCGCGGGGACAGGATATAATTCACCCCTCCACTTT.

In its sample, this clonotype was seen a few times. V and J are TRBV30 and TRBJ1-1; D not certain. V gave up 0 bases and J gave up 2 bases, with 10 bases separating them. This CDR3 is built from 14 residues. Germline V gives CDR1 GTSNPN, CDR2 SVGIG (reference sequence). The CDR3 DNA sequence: TGTGCCTGGAGTGTAATAAACGGAAACACTGAAGCTTTCTTT. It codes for CAWSVINGNTEAFF.